These 20 T cell receptor beta chains share one sample of origin, sequenced in a study of identifying expanded T cells in peripheral blood (dated by TCRdb to the late 2010s). Library construction relied on the immunoSEQ multiplex PCR assay. This is the immuneACCESS table as TCRdb keeps it, with only in-frame sequences that have V and J called. A part of the clones is gone; compared with another copy, unresolved V genes explain less than half, and the rest is unexplained. This sample comprises 45,000 to 60,000 clones, about four fifths of them detected only once. The leading ten clones occupy approximately 17% of the sample. Specimen: blood. The source of these receptors is a person aged 18 to 75 in good health.

This rearrangement joins TRBV7-8 to TRBJ2-2, with unresolved D. The germline V and J ends were trimmed by 8 bases and 2 bases, with 3 bases remaining between them. CDR3 length: 11 amino acids. CDR1 and CDR2 (germline): SGHVS, FQNEAQ. The CDR3 region is CASYNTGELFF. CDR3 sequence (DNA): TGTGCCAGCTACAACACCGGGGAGCTGTTTTTT.

This chain uses TRBV16 with TRBJ1-1, with D possibly matching TRBD1 (6 bases). V was clipped by 3 bases and J by 1 base, with 12 bases between them. The CDR3 spans 15 residues. The germline gives CDR1 KGHSY, CDR2 FQNENV. CDR3 DNA sequence: TGTGCCAGCAGCCATAGGGGGATACCGAACACTGAAGCTTTCTTT. This codes for CASSHRGIPNTEAFF. Based on the CDR3 plus reference TRBV16 and TRBJ1-1, the full variable domain is GEEVAQTPKHLVRGEGQKAKLYCAPIKGHSYVFWYQQVLKNEFKFLISFQNENVFDETGMPKERFSAKCLPNSPCSLEIQATKLEDSAVYFCASSHRGIPNTEAFFGQGTRLTVV.

This chain connects TRBV30 to TRBJ2-5, with D perhaps TRBD2 (5 bases). V dropped 1 base and J dropped 7 bases, with 13 bases sitting between them. Germline-derived CDR1 and CDR2 are GTSNPN and SVGIG (reference sequence). The CDR3 length is 13 residues. CDR3 sequence (DNA): TGTGCCTGGAGTGGTATGGCGGGTGGGACCCAGTACTTC. Translated, it gives CAWSGMAGGTQYF.

This sequence joins TRBV19 and TRBJ1-4, with 11 bases aligning to TRBD1. There are 16 residues in the CDR3. Germline loops: CDR1 LNHDA, CDR2 SQIVND (reference sequence). Trimming cost V 0 bases and J 8 bases; bases outside gene matches: 5. CDR3 region: CASSIDPGTGGEKLFF. Written as DNA, the CDR3 is TGTGCCAGTAGTATAGACCCCGGGACAGGGGGAGAAAAACTGTTTTTT. The full variable domain, in which reference TRBV19 and TRBJ1-4 provide the parts outside the CDR3, is DGGITQSPKYLFRKEGQNVTLSCEQNLNHDAMYWYRQDPGQGLRLIYYSQIVNDFQKGDIAEGYSVSREKKESFPLTVTSAQKNPTAFYLCASSIDPGTGGEKLFFGSGTQLSVL.

This clone was found once. The V and J genes are TRBV6-5 and TRBJ2-2, with D possibly being TRBD2 (6 bases). Germline CDR1 MNHEY, CDR2 SVGAGI. The CDR3 extends over 16 amino acids. Between the trimmed V and J ends, which lost 0 bases and 6 bases, there was a span of 14 bases. The CDR3 reads CASSYSTGEVSGELFF. Written as DNA, the CDR3 is TGTGCCAGCAGTTACTCAACGGGAGAAGTTTCCGGGGAGCTGTTTTTT.

As for this clone: Relative to the germline gene, one junction end is altered; a read error may explain this. The J gene is TRBJ2-1, the V gene TRBV5-4; D might be TRBD1 (6 bases). The germline V gene encodes CDR1 SGHNT and CDR2 YYREEE (reference sequence). This CDR3 contains 18 residues. For the CDR3, the DNA is TGTGCCAGCAGTTTGGTTCCCCCAAGCAGGGGAACCTACAATGAGCAGTTCTTC. This sequence encodes CASSLVPPSRGTYNEQFF. Full variable domain (missing parts from reference TRBV5-4 and TRBJ2-1): ETGVTQSPTHLIKTRGQQVTLRCSSQSGHNTVSWYQQALGQGPQFIFQYYREEENGRGNFPPRFSGLQFPNYSSELNVNALELDDSALYLCASSLVPPSRGTYNEQFFGPGTRLTVL.

In this sample, this clone turned up a few times. The J gene is TRBJ2-2, the V gene TRBV4-1, with 7 bases lining up with TRBD2. This CDR3 contains 15 residues. V lost 4 bases to trimming and J lost 5 bases; unmatched junction nucleotides: 7. Germline V lookup: CDR1 MGHRA, CDR2 YSYEKL. CDR3 amino acids: CASSPSPSGTGELFF. The DNA for the CDR3 is TGCGCCAGCAGCCCCTCCCCTAGCGGTACCGGGGAGCTGTTTTTT.

This clone has only a few counts. The chain is built from TRBV11-2 and TRBJ2-1; the D gene could be TRBD1 or TRBD2 (5 bases each). Germline CDR1 reads SGHAT; CDR2 reads FQNNGV. There are 13 residues in the CDR3. Between the trimmed V and J ends, which lost 5 bases and 8 bases, there was a span of 13 bases. In nucleotides, the CDR3 is TGTGCCAGCAGCCGCAGGGTCGGGGATGAGCAGTTCTTC. Translating gives CASSRRVGDEQFF.

The J gene is TRBJ2-3, the V gene TRBV9; TRBD2 matches at 12 bases. CDR1 is SGDLS and CDR2 is YYNGEE in the germline V gene. V lost 3 bases and J lost 1; bases outside the gene matches: 3. The CDR3 length is 16 residues. The CDR3 sequence: CASSASGGARTDTQYF. CDR3 DNA sequence: TGTGCCAGCAGCGCTAGCGGGGGGGCCCGCACAGATACGCAGTATTTT. Variable domain in full (rest from reference TRBV9 and TRBJ2-3): DSGVTQTPKHLITATGQRVTLRCSPRSGDLSVYWYQQSLDQGLQFLIQYYNGEERAKGNILERFSAQQFPDLHSELNLSSLELGDSALYFCASSASGGARTDTQYFGPGTRLTVL.

This clone was observed once. The chain uses TRBV2 and TRBJ2-6, with TRBD1 matching 8 bases. The CDR3 contains 17 residues. Germline CDR1 SNHLY, CDR2 FYNNEI. After removal of 1 base from V and 2 bases from J, the junction contained 4 bases not matched to a gene. CDR3 DNA: TGTGCCAGCAGTGAAGTGACAGGGGCCCCTGGGGCCAACGTCCTGACTTTC. Amino acid sequence: CASSEVTGAPGANVLTF.

The table lists this clone with a count of one. The chain recombines TRBV15 with TRBJ1-4; 10 bases line up with TRBD1. CDR3 size: 14 residues. V was pared by 5 bases and J by 8 bases, with 5 bases of the junction left unmatched. Looked up from germline, CDR1 is LNHNV and CDR2 is YYDKDF (reference sequence). The CDR3: CATSADRGGEKLFF. For the CDR3, the DNA is TGTGCCACCAGCGCGGACAGGGGGGGCGAAAAACTGTTTTTT.

The chain is built from TRBV11-2 and TRBJ2-2, with unresolved D. Trimming left V 4 bases short and J 3 bases short, with 15 bases between. Germline CDR1 is SGHAT and CDR2 is FQNNGV. CDR3 size: 16 residues. CDR3 loop: CASSSYGTLDTGELFF. In nucleotides, the CDR3 is TGTGCCAGCAGCTCCTACGGTACTCTAGACACCGGGGAGCTGTTTTTT.

V and J are TRBV5-5 and TRBJ2-3; D perhaps matches TRBD1 (5 bases). The V gene lost 4 bases and the J gene lost 5 bases, with 14 bases spanning the gap. This CDR3 is built from 14 residues. Germline CDR1 SGHKS, CDR2 YYEKEE (reference sequence). As DNA, the CDR3 is TGTGCCAGCAGCCGTAGACAGTGGGGAGATACGCAGTATTTT. Amino acids: CASSRRQWGDTQYF.

Concerning this clone itself: A read error may produce the germline difference seen at one junction end. V gene TRBV7-2 combines with J gene TRBJ2-2; D gene uncertain. Germline V gene sequence: CDR1 SGHTA, CDR2 FQGNSA. This CDR3 region has 14 residues. The CDR3: CASSPPAKTGELFF. DNA for the CDR3: TGTGCCAGCAGCCCCCCCGCGAAAACCGGGGAGCTGTTTTTT.

V is TRBV7-8 and J is TRBJ1-1; 7 nucleotides match TRBD1. Germline V gives CDR1 SGHVS, CDR2 FQNEAQ. The CDR3 extends over 17 amino acids. V lost 5 bases and J lost 0; bases outside the gene matches: 12. Written as DNA, the CDR3 is TGTGCCAGCAGCCCGCGGCCGGGACAGCCCATGAACACTGAAGCTTTCTTT. Its translation is CASSPRPGQPMNTEAFF.

The CDR3 DNA is TGTGCCAGCAGCTTCGGCGCAGGGACGGAAGCTTTCTTT. Residues: CASSFGAGTEAFF. The chain uses TRBV5-8 and TRBJ1-1, with D tentatively TRBD1 (5 bases). V was shortened by 2 bases and J by 8 bases, with 13 bases between the two germline ends. CDR3 size: 13 residues. In germline, CDR1 is SGHTS, CDR2 YDEGEE.

As for this clone: A junction end diverges from the germline sequence, so it may reflect a read error. The chain recombines TRBV2 with TRBJ1-2; D might be TRBD1 (6 bases). CDR1 is SNHLY and CDR2 is FYNNEI in the germline V gene. This CDR3 spans 15 amino acids. This CDR3 is CASNEGRGPYYGYTF. In nucleotides, the CDR3 is TGTGCCAGCAATGAAGGCAGGGGTCCTTACTATGGCTACACCTTC.

V usage is TRBV18 and J usage is TRBJ2-1; TRBD2 agrees at 7 bases. J was trimmed by 3 bases and V by 2 bases; bases with no gene match: 7. The germline CDR1 and CDR2 sequences are KGHSH and LQKENI. This CDR3 is 16 amino acids long. The CDR3 DNA sequence: TGTGCCAGCTCACCATCCGCGGGGGTAGGCTACAATGAGCAGTTCTTC. Translated: CASSPSAGVGYNEQFF.

The chain employs TRBV5-1 and TRBJ2-1; 8 bases are a match to TRBD1. V lost 3 bases and J lost 0; bases outside the gene matches: 5. This CDR3 has 16 amino acids. Germline assignment: CDR1 SGHRS and CDR2 YFSETQ. In DNA, the CDR3 is TGCGCCAGCAGCTCCGGACAGGGCCCCTCCTACAATGAGCAGTTCTTC. It is translated as CASSSGQGPSYNEQFF.

This CDR3 reads CASSDLQGAEGYTF. The CDR3 DNA reads TGCGCCAGCAGTGACCTCCAGGGGGCGGAGGGCTACACCTTC. The gene calls are TRBV10-2 and TRBJ1-2; 8 positions agree with TRBD1. CDR3 length equals 14 residues. CDR1 WSHSY and CDR2 SAAADI come from the germline V gene. V lost 3 bases, J lost 8 bases, and 8 bases stayed unmatched.